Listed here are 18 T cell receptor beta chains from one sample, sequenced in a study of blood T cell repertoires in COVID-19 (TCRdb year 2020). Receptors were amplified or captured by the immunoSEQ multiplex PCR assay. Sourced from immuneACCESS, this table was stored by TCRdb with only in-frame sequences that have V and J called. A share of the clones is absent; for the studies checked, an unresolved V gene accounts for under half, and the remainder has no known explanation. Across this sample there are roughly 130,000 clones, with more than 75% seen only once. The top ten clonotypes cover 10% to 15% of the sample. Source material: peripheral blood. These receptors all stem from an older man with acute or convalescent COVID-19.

CDR3 protein: CASSYSRQGSHMNTEAFF. The CDR3 DNA follows: TGTGCCAGCAGTTACTCCCGACAGGGTAGTCACATGAACACTGAAGCTTTCTTT. The chain uses TRBV6-2 or TRBV6-3 and TRBJ1-1, with 7 bases aligning to TRBD1. V trimming: 0 bases; J trimming: 0 bases; junction bases outside the gene matches: 10. The germline V gene has CDR1 MNHEY and CDR2 SVGEGT. The length of the CDR3 is 18 residues.

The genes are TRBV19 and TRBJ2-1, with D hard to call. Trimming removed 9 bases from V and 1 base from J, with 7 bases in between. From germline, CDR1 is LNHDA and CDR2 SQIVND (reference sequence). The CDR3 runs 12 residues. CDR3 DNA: TGTGCCAGCGCTCGGTCCTACAATGAGCAGTTCTTC. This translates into CASARSYNEQFF.

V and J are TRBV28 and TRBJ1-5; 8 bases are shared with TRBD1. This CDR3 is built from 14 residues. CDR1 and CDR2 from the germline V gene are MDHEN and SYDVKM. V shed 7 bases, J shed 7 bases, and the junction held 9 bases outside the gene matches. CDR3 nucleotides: TGTGCCAGCACAGGGGGCTTGGGAAGACAGCCCCAGCATTTT. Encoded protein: CASTGGLGRQPQHF. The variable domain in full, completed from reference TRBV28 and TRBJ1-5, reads DVKVTQSSRYLVKRTGEKVFLECVQDMDHENMFWYRQDPGLGLRLIYFSYDVKMKEKGDIPEGYSVSREKKERFSLILESASTNQTSMYLCASTGGLGRQPQHFGDGTRLSIL.

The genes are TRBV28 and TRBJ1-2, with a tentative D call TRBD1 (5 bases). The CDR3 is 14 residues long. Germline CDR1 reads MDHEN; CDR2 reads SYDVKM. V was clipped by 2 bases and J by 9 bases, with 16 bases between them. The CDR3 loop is CASSLELQARRYTF. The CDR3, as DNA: TGTGCCAGCAGTTTAGAATTACAGGCCAGACGCTACACCTTC.

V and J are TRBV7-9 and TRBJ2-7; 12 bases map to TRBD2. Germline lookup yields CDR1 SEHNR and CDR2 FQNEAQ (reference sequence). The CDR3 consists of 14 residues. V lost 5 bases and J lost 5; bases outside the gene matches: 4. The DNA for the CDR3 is TGTGCCAGCAGCGTGACTAGCGGGGGAGACGAGCAGTACTTC. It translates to CASSVTSGGDEQYF.

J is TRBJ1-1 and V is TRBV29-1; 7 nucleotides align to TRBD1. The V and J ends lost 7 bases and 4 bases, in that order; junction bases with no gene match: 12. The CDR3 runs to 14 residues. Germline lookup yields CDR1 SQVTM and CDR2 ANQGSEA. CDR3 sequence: CSALIGAGGTEAFF. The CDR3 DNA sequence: TGCAGCGCCCTAATTGGGGCAGGGGGCACTGAAGCTTTCTTT.

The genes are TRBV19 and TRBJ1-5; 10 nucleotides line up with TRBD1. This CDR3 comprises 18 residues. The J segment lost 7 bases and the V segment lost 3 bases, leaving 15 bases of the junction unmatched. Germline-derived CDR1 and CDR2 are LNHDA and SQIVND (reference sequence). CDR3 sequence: CASSIIGQGDRKRQPQHF. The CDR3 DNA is TGTGCCAGTAGTATCATCGGACAGGGGGATAGGAAGCGGCAGCCCCAGCATTTT.

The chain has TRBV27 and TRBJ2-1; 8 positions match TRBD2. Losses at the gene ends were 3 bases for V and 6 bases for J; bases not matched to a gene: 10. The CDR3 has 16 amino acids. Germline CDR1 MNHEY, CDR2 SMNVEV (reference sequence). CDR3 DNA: TGTGCCAGCAGTTTTGGAATTCGGGGGGGTGGCAATGAGCAGTTCTTC. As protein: CASSFGIRGGGNEQFF.

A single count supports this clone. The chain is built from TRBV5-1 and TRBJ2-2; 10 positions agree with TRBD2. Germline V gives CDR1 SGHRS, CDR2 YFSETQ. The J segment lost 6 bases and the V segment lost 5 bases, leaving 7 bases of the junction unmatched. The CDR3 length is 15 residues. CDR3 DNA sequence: TGCGCCAGCAGGGAACTAGCGGGGATGGCCGGGGAGCTGTTTTTT. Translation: CASRELAGMAGELFF.

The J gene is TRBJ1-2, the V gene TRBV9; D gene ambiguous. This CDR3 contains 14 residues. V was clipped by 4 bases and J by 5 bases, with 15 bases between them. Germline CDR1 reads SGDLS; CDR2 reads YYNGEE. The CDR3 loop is CASSPHPSGYGYTF. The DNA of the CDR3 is TGTGCCAGCAGCCCCCACCCGTCGGGTTATGGCTACACCTTC.

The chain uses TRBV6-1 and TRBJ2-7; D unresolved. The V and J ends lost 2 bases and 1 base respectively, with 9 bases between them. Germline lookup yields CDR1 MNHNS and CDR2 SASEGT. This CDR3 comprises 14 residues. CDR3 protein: CASSEYQESYEQYF. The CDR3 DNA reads TGTGCCAGCAGTGAATATCAGGAATCCTACGAGCAGTACTTC.

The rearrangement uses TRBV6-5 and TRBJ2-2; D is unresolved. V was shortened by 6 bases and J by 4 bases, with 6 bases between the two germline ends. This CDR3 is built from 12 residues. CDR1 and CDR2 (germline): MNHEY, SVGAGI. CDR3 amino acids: CASSRPTGELFF. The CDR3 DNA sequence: TGTGCCAGCAGCAGGCCCACCGGGGAGCTGTTTTTT.

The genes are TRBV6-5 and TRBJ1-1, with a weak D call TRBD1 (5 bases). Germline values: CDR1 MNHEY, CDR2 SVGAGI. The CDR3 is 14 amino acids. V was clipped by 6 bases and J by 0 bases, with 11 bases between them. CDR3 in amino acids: CASRLDRMNTEAFF. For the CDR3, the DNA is TGTGCCAGCAGACTCGACAGAATGAACACTGAAGCTTTCTTT.

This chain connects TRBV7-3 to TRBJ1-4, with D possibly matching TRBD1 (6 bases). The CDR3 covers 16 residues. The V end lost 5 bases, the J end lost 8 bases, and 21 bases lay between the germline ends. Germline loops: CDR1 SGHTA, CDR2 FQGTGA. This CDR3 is CASSLNTGRVGEKLFF. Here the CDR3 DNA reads TGTGCCAGCAGCCTCAATACAGGGAGGGTAGGAGAAAAACTGTTTTTT.

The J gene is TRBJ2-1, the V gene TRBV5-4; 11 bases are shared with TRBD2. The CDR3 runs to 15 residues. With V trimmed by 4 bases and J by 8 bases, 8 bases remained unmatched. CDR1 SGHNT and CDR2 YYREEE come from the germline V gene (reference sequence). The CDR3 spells CASSLSGGGMDEQFF. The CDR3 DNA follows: TGTGCCAGCAGCCTTAGCGGGGGGGGCATGGATGAGCAGTTCTTC.

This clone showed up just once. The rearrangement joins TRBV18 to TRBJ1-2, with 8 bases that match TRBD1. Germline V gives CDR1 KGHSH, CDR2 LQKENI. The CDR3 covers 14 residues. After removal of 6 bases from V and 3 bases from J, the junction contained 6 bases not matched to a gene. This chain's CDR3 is CASSPQGADYGYTF. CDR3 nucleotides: TGTGCCAGCTCTCCTCAGGGGGCGGACTATGGCTACACCTTC.

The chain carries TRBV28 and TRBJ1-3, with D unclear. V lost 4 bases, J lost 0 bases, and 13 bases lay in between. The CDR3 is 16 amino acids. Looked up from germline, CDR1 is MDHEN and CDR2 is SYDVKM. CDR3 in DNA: TGTGCCAGCAGTTCCTCAGGTCAAAGCTCTGGAAACACCATATATTTT. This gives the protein CASSSSGQSSGNTIYF.

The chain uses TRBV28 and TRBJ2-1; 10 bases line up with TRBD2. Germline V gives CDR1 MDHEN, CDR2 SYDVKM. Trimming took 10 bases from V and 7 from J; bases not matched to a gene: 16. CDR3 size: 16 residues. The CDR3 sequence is CAIADPQRGGWNEQFF. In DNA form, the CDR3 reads TGTGCCATCGCCGACCCCCAGCGGGGGGGTTGGAATGAGCAGTTCTTC.